The 14 T cell receptor beta chains below were found in one sample sequenced in a study of a mutant IDH1 vaccine in newly diagnosed glioma. Only in-frame clones appear in the TCRdb table, and some are missing; sequencing was by immunoSEQ multiplex PCR. Here the sample spans 53,000 or so clones, around 85% being singletons. Antigens of these TCRs are unknown. Described time point: week 35, safety follow-up. In every dose of vaccine, 300 ug of mutant IDH1 20-mer peptide was given alongside topical imiquimod. The sample in question was PBMCs, obtained from a glioma patient whose treatment included an IDH1 peptide vaccine. These TCRs come from a man in his forties with glioma.

This chain connects TRBV7-2 to TRBJ2-1; weak D call: TRBD2 (6 bases). V lost 7 bases, J lost 7 bases, and 14 bases lay in between. In germline, CDR1 is SGHTA, CDR2 FQGNSA. The CDR3 length is 13 residues. CDR3 DNA: TGTGCCAGCAATCAAGGAGGGCTTAATGAGCAGTTCTTC. Its protein product is CASNQGGLNEQFF.

The rearrangement links TRBV6-1 to TRBJ2-7; 7 nucleotides line up with TRBD1. CDR1 and CDR2 from the germline V gene are MNHNS and SASEGT. The ends lost 2 bases at V and 2 bases at J; junction bases unmatched: 12. The CDR3 covers 17 residues. This CDR3 is CASSEFGLGGSAYEQYF. The DNA of the CDR3 is TGTGCCAGCAGTGAATTCGGGTTAGGGGGCAGCGCCTACGAGCAGTACTTC.

This sequence joins TRBV7-9 and TRBJ1-2; D gene unclear. The V gene's germline CDR1 is SEHNR and CDR2 FQNEAQ (reference sequence). V dropped 5 bases and J dropped 6 bases, with 22 bases sitting between them. The CDR3 sequence is 16 residues long. The CDR3, as DNA: TGTGCCAGCAGCCCGTTTCGGTATCGGGAGGTTGATGGCTACACCTTC. Protein: CASSPFRYREVDGYTF.

J is TRBJ2-7 and V is TRBV7-8; 7 bases match TRBD1. V trimming: 0 bases; J trimming: 3 bases; junction bases outside the gene matches: 17. Germline loops: CDR1 SGHVS, CDR2 FQNEAQ. The CDR3 totals 19 residues. The CDR3 region is CASSLATIPDGQVDYEQYF. Written as DNA, the CDR3 is TGTGCCAGCAGCTTAGCCACAATCCCCGACGGACAGGTCGACTACGAGCAGTACTTC. The full variable domain, with the rest looked up from reference TRBV7-8 and TRBJ2-7, is GAGVSQSPRYKVAKRGQDVALRCDPISGHVSLFWYQQALGQGPEFLTYFQNEAQLDKSGLPSDRFFAERPEGSVSTLKIQRTQQEDSAVYLCASSLATIPDGQVDYEQYFGPGTRLTVT.

The rearrangement links TRBV4-1 to TRBJ2-2, with 11 bases that match TRBD2. The length of the CDR3 is 17 residues. Germline trimming cut 2 bases from V and 0 bases from J; bases unmatched to any gene: 2. From germline, CDR1 is MGHRA and CDR2 YSYEKL. The CDR3 sequence is CASSQQTSGANTGELFF. CDR3 DNA sequence: TGCGCCAGCAGCCAACAGACTAGCGGGGCGAACACCGGGGAGCTGTTTTTT.

This chain connects TRBV6-5 to TRBJ1-5; D may be TRBD1 (5 bases). Between the trimmed V and J ends, which lost 6 bases and 3 bases, there was a span of 9 bases. The CDR3 runs to 13 residues. Per germline, CDR1 MNHEY and CDR2 SVGAGI. CDR3 sequence: CASSRQINQPQHF. The CDR3 nucleotides read TGTGCCAGCAGCCGACAGATCAATCAGCCCCAGCATTTT.

This clone was observed a few times. This rearrangement joins TRBV9 to TRBJ1-5; 7 bases are a match to TRBD1. Trimming took 4 bases from V and 6 from J; bases not matched to a gene: 7. There are 14 residues in the CDR3. Germline CDR1 is SGDLS and CDR2 is YYNGEE. The CDR3 DNA is TGTGCCAGCAGCCCAGGAGGGGGCGGTCAGCCCCAGCATTTT. Its translation: CASSPGGGGQPQHF.

In this sample, this clone turned up once. An end of the junction does not agree with germline; a read error may underlie this. This chain uses TRBV6-5 with TRBJ2-3; 8 bases are a match to TRBD2. Germline values: CDR1 MNHEY, CDR2 SVGAGI. CDR3 length: 14 amino acids. Here the CDR3 DNA reads TGTGCCAGCAGTCCCCGGACTAGCAAAGATACGCAGTATTTT. As protein: CASSPRTSKDTQYF.

The rearrangement uses TRBV5-1 and TRBJ1-6, with D hard to call. Germline V gene sequence: CDR1 SGHRS, CDR2 YFSETQ. The CDR3 loop spans 14 amino acids. Deletions cut 0 bases from V and 7 bases from J, with 8 bases between. The CDR3 nucleotides read TGCGCCAGCAGCTTGGGCCAGCCCAATTCACCCCTCCACTTT. It translates to CASSLGQPNSPLHF.

This chain connects TRBV5-1 to TRBJ2-1, with TRBD2 matching over 11 bases. Germline V gene data show CDR1 as SGHRS and CDR2 as YFSETQ. The CDR3 consists of 17 residues. V was pared by 5 bases and J by 1 base, with 8 bases of the junction left unmatched. This CDR3 is CASRRTSGGQSYNEQFF. The CDR3, as DNA: TGCGCCAGCAGACGAACTAGCGGGGGACAATCCTACAATGAGCAGTTCTTC.

The chain employs TRBV29-1 and TRBJ2-5; TRBD2 might be the D (6 bases). V lost 5 bases and J 1 base, leaving 8 bases between the germline ends. The germline CDR1 and CDR2 sequences are SQVTM and ANQGSEA. This CDR3 region has 12 residues. The CDR3 protein is CSVRGFQETQYF. As DNA, the CDR3 is TGCAGCGTTCGGGGGTTCCAAGAGACCCAGTACTTC.

The chain is built from TRBV6-6 and TRBJ1-2, with 7 nucleotides matching TRBD1. V shed 6 bases and J 8 bases; nucleotides not matched to a gene: 9. Germline values: CDR1 MNHNY, CDR2 SVGAGI (reference sequence). CDR3 length: 13 amino acids. The DNA for the CDR3 is TGTGCCAGCAGACCGACAGGGTCAGAGGGCTACACCTTC. Translated, it gives CASRPTGSEGYTF.

V gene TRBV11-2 combines with J gene TRBJ2-7, with TRBD1 matching over 8 bases. Germline V gene lookup returns CDR1 SGHAT and CDR2 FQNNGV. V shed 4 bases, J shed 7 bases, and the junction held 9 bases outside the gene matches. The CDR3 covers 14 residues. Here the CDR3 DNA reads TGTGCCAGCAGCTACGACAGGGGTGGTCGGGAGCAGTACTTC. This translates into CASSYDRGGREQYF.

The chain recombines TRBV5-6 with TRBJ2-7; D is ambiguous. CDR1 and CDR2 (germline): SGHDT, YYEEEE. The CDR3 is made up of 17 amino acids. V was trimmed by 1 base and J by 0 bases, leaving 17 bases between them. This chain's CDR3 is CASSLNYGDLSSYEQYF. The CDR3 DNA sequence: TGTGCCAGCAGCTTGAACTACGGCGACTTAAGCTCCTACGAGCAGTACTTC.